This T cell receptor beta chain is drawn from a study of spatial heterogeneity in lung cancer. At the level of the study: The study observed each unique TCR and UMI combination more than ten times on average in raw reads.

Every TCR cDNA molecule bore a unique molecular identifier. Each CDR3 protein gets one entry after TCRdb re-called the 5' RACE reads with MiXCR. The profile shows fewer than 2,000 distinct CDR3 sequences, about 8% of them singletons. This clonotype rates as medium-sized. This beta chain appears as a stray read in a library generated for alpha chains; its size is not informative. This sample's time point: sample taken at primary tumor resection. Material for sequencing was whole RNA from tumor, nontumor lung or frozen PBMC, left unsorted. This sequence originates from a male donor with early-stage non-small cell lung cancer. The sequencing here drew on normal lung tissue next to the tumor, taken at surgery.

The CDR3 here is CASSLALSYEQYF. Here the CDR3 DNA reads TGTGCCAGCAGCTTGGCCCTCTCCTACGAGCAGTACTTC. The genes are TRBV11-2 and TRBJ2-7; D unclear. CDR3 length equals 13 residues. Trimming pared 3 bases from V and 0 bases from J, leaving 6 bases between. The germline V gene encodes CDR1 SGHAT and CDR2 FQNNGV.